The T cell receptor (beta chain) under discussion was sequenced for a study of T cell responses to AZD1222 COVID-19 vaccine. Germline V gene lookup returns CDR1 SGDLS and CDR2 YYNGEE. V gave up 4 bases and J gave up 3 bases, with 20 bases separating them. The CDR3 totals 16 residues. Libraries were prepared by immunoSEQ multiplex PCR; TCRdb keeps only in-frame clonotypes and omits some of them. The table shows almost 70,000 clones, with 75% to 85% occurring only once. This clone occurred once. The clonotype was recovered from an adult who received the AZD1222 COVID-19 vaccine. The sample was peripheral blood, taken 28 days after the second AZD1222 dose. The chain carries TRBV9 and TRBJ2-7; tentative D call: TRBD2 (6 bases). In DNA, the CDR3 is TGTGCCAGCAGCTCGCGGGACGGGGGAAACTTCTACGAGCAGTACTTC. Its protein product is CASSSRDGGNFYEQYF. The entire variable domain, with the rest obtained from reference TRBV9 and TRBJ2-7, is as follows: DSGVTQTPKHLITATGQRVTLRCSPRSGDLSVYWYQQSLDQGLQFLIQYYNGEERAKGNILERFSAQQFPDLHSELNLSSLELGDSALYFCASSSRDGGNFYEQYFGPGTRLTVT.